This passage covers 18 T cell receptor beta chains from one sample sequenced in a study of CD8 T cells in ankylosing spondylitis. In TCRdb, the 5' RACE reads were re-called with MiXCR into one record per CDR3 protein. The sample yields 150,000 or so distinct CDR3 sequences, roughly 34% seen once. Sequenced sample: synovial fluid, either unsorted or a sorted T cell fraction (not recorded which). The receptors were sampled from a male donor with ankylosing spondylitis.

The chain couples TRBV28 to TRBJ2-2; 7 positions match TRBD2. Germline-derived CDR1 and CDR2 are MDHEN and SYDVKM. The CDR3 is 14 residues long. V was clipped by 3 bases and J by 4 bases; unmatched bases: 2. This CDR3 reads CASSFGGSTGELFF. DNA for the CDR3: TGTGCCAGCAGTTTCGGGGGGTCCACCGGGGAGCTGTTTTTT. Using reference TRBV28 and TRBJ2-2 for the parts outside the CDR3, the full variable domain is DVKVTQSSRYLVKRTGEKVFLECVQDMDHENMFWYRQDPGLGLRLIYFSYDVKMKEKGDIPEGYSVSREKKERFSLILESASTNQTSMYLCASSFGGSTGELFFGEGSRLTVL.

In its sample, this clonotype was seen a few times. J is TRBJ1-3 and V is TRBV20-1; tentative D call: TRBD1 (5 bases). Trimming removed 7 bases from V and 2 bases from J, with 15 bases in between. There are 14 residues in the CDR3. Per the germline V gene, CDR1 is DFQATT and CDR2 is SNEGSKA (reference sequence). CDR3 protein: CSVEVPGAGNTIYF. For the CDR3, the DNA is TGCAGTGTTGAGGTTCCGGGGGCTGGAAACACCATATATTTT.

J is TRBJ2-7 and V is TRBV20-1; 9 bases agree with TRBD1. The J segment lost 0 bases and the V segment lost 5 bases, leaving 8 bases of the junction unmatched. CDR1 is DFQATT, CDR2 SNEGSKA, per germline (reference sequence). The length of the CDR3 is 15 residues. The CDR3 DNA follows: TGCAGTGCTGTCCCGGGGACAGGGAGCTCCTACGAGCAGTACTTC. This translates into CSAVPGTGSSYEQYF.

This clonotype was recorded many times. The genes are TRBV7-9 and TRBJ1-1; D is possibly TRBD1 (5 bases). The V gene's germline CDR1 is SEHNR and CDR2 FQNEAQ (reference sequence). V lost 5 bases and J lost 7, with 17 bases in between. The CDR3 sequence is 14 residues long. CDR3 nucleotides: TGTGCCAGCAGCCAAGGAGCGGGGCTCAATGAAGCTTTCTTT. It specifies CASSQGAGLNEAFF.

This chain joins TRBV20-1 and TRBJ1-2; D not resolved. The V gene's germline CDR1 is DFQATT and CDR2 SNEGSKA (reference sequence). V was shortened by 6 bases and J by 8 bases, with 13 bases between the two germline ends. The CDR3 totals 11 residues. Here the CDR3 DNA reads TGCAGTGCGTATAATAACCGCGGCTACACCTTC. Amino acids: CSAYNNRGYTF.

This clonotype has just a few counts. This rearrangement joins TRBV6-5 to TRBJ1-6, with 9 bases identical to TRBD1. The junction had 8 bases not matched to a gene; V was cut back by 2 bases and J by 9 bases. CDR3 length equals 16 residues. From germline, CDR1 is MNHEY and CDR2 SVGAGI. Here the CDR3 DNA reads TGTGCCAGCAGTTACCGCGCCGGGACAGGGATTTCACCCCTCCACTTT. This sequence encodes CASSYRAGTGISPLHF.

This clonotype turned up a few times. This chain uses TRBV4-3 with TRBJ1-1; D remains unclear. Deletions cut 1 base from V and 1 base from J, with 10 bases between. CDR1 LGHNA and CDR2 YSLEER come from the germline V gene. CDR3 length equals 15 residues. CDR3 amino acids: CASSQGRMGNTEAFF. As DNA, the CDR3 is TGCGCCAGCAGCCAAGGGAGGATGGGGAACACTGAAGCTTTCTTT.

CDR3 nucleotides: TGTGCCACCAGTGACCCATGGGACAGCGGAGCAACATCCGGGGAGCTGTTTTTT. It specifies CATSDPWDSGATSGELFF. The chain carries TRBV24-1 and TRBJ2-2; TRBD1 matches at 7 bases. V shed 4 bases and J 6 bases; nucleotides not matched to a gene: 16. The V gene's germline CDR1 is KGHDR and CDR2 SFDVKD. The CDR3 consists of 18 residues.

The chain has TRBV3-1 and TRBJ2-3, with D possibly matching TRBD2 (5 bases). The CDR3 has 16 residues. Per germline, CDR1 LGHDT and CDR2 YNNKEL (reference sequence). Trimming took 3 bases from V and 4 from J, leaving 17 bases between them. The CDR3 spells CASSQPAEEDADTQYF. The CDR3 DNA sequence: TGTGCCAGCAGCCAGCCAGCGGAGGAGGACGCAGATACGCAGTATTTT.

CDR3 DNA: TGTGCCAGCAGCGATTGGACAGGTGGCTACACCTTC. Its protein is CASSDWTGGYTF. This chain links TRBV7-9 with TRBJ1-2; 7 bases align to TRBD1. CDR3 length equals 12 residues. CDR1 and CDR2 (germline): SEHNR, FQNEAQ (reference sequence). Trimming at V came to 5 bases and at J to 7 bases, leaving 4 bases not matched to a gene.

A few counts support this clonotype. The chain couples TRBV7-8 to TRBJ2-7; D possibly corresponds to TRBD1 (6 bases). In germline, CDR1 is SGHVS, CDR2 FQNEAQ. V lost 5 bases, J lost 3 bases, and 20 bases lay in between. This CDR3 spans 16 amino acids. This chain's CDR3 is CASSAYRIAQGYEQYF. CDR3 coding DNA: TGTGCCAGCAGCGCGTACCGCATCGCACAGGGCTACGAGCAGTACTTC.

The chain combines TRBV28 with TRBJ2-1, with D perhaps TRBD1 or TRBD2 (5 bases each). CDR1 and CDR2 from the germline V gene are MDHEN and SYDVKM. The CDR3 is 13 amino acids. Written as DNA, the CDR3 is TGTGCTGGGGGAAGCGGAGGCTACAATGAGCAGTTCTTC. It specifies CAGGSGGYNEQFF.

The rearrangement links TRBV27 to TRBJ2-5, with a possible D match to TRBD1 (6 bases). The germline V gene has CDR1 MNHEY and CDR2 SMNVEV (reference sequence). There are 14 residues in the CDR3. V lost 5 bases and J 1 base, leaving 11 bases between the germline ends. Written as DNA, the CDR3 is TGTGCCAGCAGTAACAGGGCTTCCCAAGAGACCCAGTACTTC. This translates into CASSNRASQETQYF.

This clonotype was observed a handful of times. J is TRBJ2-1 and V is TRBV4-1; 7 bases align to TRBD2. CDR3 length equals 15 residues. The ends lost 1 base at V and 4 bases at J; junction bases unmatched: 4. Germline-derived CDR1 and CDR2 are MGHRA and YSYEKL. Here the CDR3 DNA reads TGCGCCAGCAGCCAAGGACTAGCCAATTACAATGAGCAGTTCTTC. This gives the protein CASSQGLANYNEQFF.

This clonotype was seen repeatedly, ten times or more. The gene calls are TRBV18 and TRBJ2-2, with TRBD2 matching over 7 bases. With V trimmed by 3 bases and J by 4 bases, 5 bases remained unmatched. Germline-derived CDR1 and CDR2 are KGHSH and LQKENI. CDR3 length: 15 residues. CDR3 amino acids: CASSPVSGGTGELFF. The CDR3 region has the DNA TGTGCCAGCTCACCTGTTTCGGGAGGCACCGGGGAGCTGTTTTTT.

This clonotype was seen a single time. The genes are TRBV28 and TRBJ2-1; 8 nucleotides match TRBD2. V trimming: 7 bases; J trimming: 8 bases; junction bases outside the gene matches: 16. Germline lookup yields CDR1 MDHEN and CDR2 SYDVKM. The CDR3 runs to 16 residues. CDR3 sequence: CASTRTDGRAVHEQFF. The CDR3 DNA reads TGTGCCAGCACCCGGACGGACGGGAGGGCCGTCCATGAGCAGTTCTTC.

This rearrangement joins TRBV6-1 to TRBJ2-2, with 7 bases aligning to TRBD1. With 6 bases clipped from V and 4 bases from J, the junction kept 8 bases outside the gene matches. Germline assignment: CDR1 MNHNS and CDR2 SASEGT. The CDR3 totals 15 residues. The CDR3 DNA is TGTGCCAGCAGCCGACAGGGTTCTTTCACCGGGGAGCTGTTTTTT. Translation gives CASSRQGSFTGELFF.

This clonotype was picked up one time. J is TRBJ2-5 and V is TRBV5-1, with no clear D. This CDR3 region has 13 residues. The germline gives CDR1 SGHRS, CDR2 YFSETQ. V shed 4 bases and J shed 3 bases, with 10 bases lying between them. The CDR3 bases are TGCGCCAGCAGCGTTACAGCAGAAGAGACCCAGTACTTC. This gives the protein CASSVTAEETQYF.